The present T cell receptor beta chain was sequenced within a study of CD8 T cells in ankylosing spondylitis. Study findings and constraints: Disease-linked clones proved CD8+ and comparatively uncommon in peripheral blood. A TCR beta motif of under ten highly homologous variants seemed to mark ankylosing spondylitis blood.

This clonotype was recorded many times. Its antigen is still unknown. The CDR3 covers 16 residues. The V segment lost 4 bases and the J segment 6 bases; nucleotides outside the gene matches: 10. Germline values: CDR1 MDHEN, CDR2 SYDVKM. TCRdb re-derived calls from the 5' RACE reads in MiXCR, one entry per CDR3 protein. The sample holds 500,000 to 650,000 distinct CDR3 sequences, approximately 5.3% seen once. V usage is TRBV28 and J usage is TRBJ2-7; 12 bases map to TRBD2. The source material was blood, either unsorted or a sorted T cell fraction (not recorded which). This TCR was recovered from a male donor with ankylosing spondylitis. This CDR3 reads CASSWPLAGGQGEQYF. The DNA for the CDR3 is TGTGCCAGCAGTTGGCCACTAGCGGGGGGCCAGGGCGAGCAGTACTTC.